This paragraph covers one T cell receptor (beta chain) sequence. Antigen: not known. The junction shows a germline mismatch at one end, possibly a read error. Naive CD8 T cells were picked out by sorting for CD8+CD4-CCR7+CD45RA+. Previously described methods and listed TCR primers were employed for the bulk TCR libraries. TCRdb recomputed calls from the PCR reads with MiXCR, one row per CDR3 protein. The data contain approximately 320,000 distinct CDR3 sequences, 24% of them singletons. The data are from a study of molecular identifiers for immune sequencing clone quantification. General study results and limits: Some 970,000 naive cells reportedly did not prevent detection of spiked Jurkat TCR RNA from one cell.

This CDR3 is 15 amino acids long. Looked up from germline, CDR1 is LNHDA and CDR2 is SQIVND (reference sequence). This receptor was identified in a human donor in good health. Some libraries in this study had Jurkat cell RNA spiked in. The sample consisted of naive CD8+ T cells from blood, with Jurkat cell RNA spiked in. Subset noted: FACS-sorted CD8+CD4-CCR7+CD45RA+ naive T cells. The rearrangement joins TRBV19 to TRBJ1-5, with D uncertain. The CDR3: CASGIATLSNQPQHF. In nucleotides, the CDR3 is TGTGCCAGTGGTATCGCGACTCTTAGCAATCAGCCCCAGCATTTT.